The 5 T cell receptor beta chains below were found in one sample sequenced in a study of naive and memory T cell subsets. Alpha and beta constant region primers primed reverse transcription for blood and skin samples. MiXCR, applied by TCRdb to the 5' RACE reads, yields one record per CDR3 protein. The sample lists over 20,000 distinct CDR3 sequences, less than 25% seen once, with around 1.9% in the top ten. Whole blood, about 2.5 ml, came from adult healthy volunteers. Receptors originate from a female donor in good health.

This clonotype was counted a few times. J is TRBJ2-1 and V is TRBV29-1; TRBD1 matches at 9 bases. V was clipped by 6 bases and J by 8 bases; unmatched bases: 5. Germline V gene sequence: CDR1 SQVTM, CDR2 ANQGSEA. This CDR3 spans 12 amino acids. CDR3 bases: TGCAGCGTGCTGGACAGGGGACATGAGCAGTTCTTC. Its protein product is CSVLDRGHEQFF.

For this clonotype: A much larger clone is a single base away; this may be a read error. The chain employs TRBV4-3 and TRBJ2-7; possible D gene TRBD2, 6 bases. Germline V gene lookup returns CDR1 LGHNA and CDR2 YSLEER. This CDR3 has 14 residues. Here the CDR3 reads CASSQREQGYELYF. The DNA of the CDR3 is TGCGCCAGCAGCCAACGGGAGCAAGGGTACGAGCTGTACTTC.

This clonotype was picked up many times. This sequence joins TRBV5-1 and TRBJ2-7, with D unclear. The V end lost 5 bases, the J end lost 0 bases, and 12 bases lay between the germline ends. CDR1 and CDR2 (germline): SGHRS, YFSETQ. There are 14 residues in the CDR3. CDR3: CASRAEWTSYEQYF. The CDR3 nucleotides read TGCGCCAGCAGGGCGGAATGGACCTCCTACGAGCAGTACTTC.

By sample fraction, this clonotype is medium-sized (0.01 to 0.1%). The genes are TRBV6-2 or TRBV6-3 and TRBJ2-5; 8 bases agree with TRBD2. CDR1 is MNHEY, CDR2 SVGEGT, per germline. There are 14 residues in the CDR3. The CDR3 loop is CKTSDGRTRETQYF. The DNA for the CDR3 is TGTAAGACTAGCGACGGTAGAACGCGGGAGACCCAGTACTTC.

This clonotype is medium-sized. The chain joins TRBV2 to TRBJ2-7; D gene unclear. Between the trimmed V and J ends, which lost 8 bases and 4 bases, there was a span of 12 bases. CDR3 size: 12 residues. CDR1 is SNHLY, CDR2 FYNNEI, per germline. The CDR3 bases are TGTGCCAGCGCCCCTAGATCGTACGAGCAGTACTTC. It yields the protein CASAPRSYEQYF.